This is a list of T cell receptor beta chains from one sample in a study of CD4 T cells in relation to SARS-CoV-2 and coronaviruses. Antigens of these TCRs are unknown. Generated by immunoSEQ multiplex PCR, the TCRdb table keeps only in-frame clones and is missing some. The repertoire has 20,000 to 25,000 clones, about 76% of them found once; the top ten carry under 15%. Sequences were obtained from CD4+ T cells from PBMCs, cultured in vitro. All receptors derive from a human donor in good health. Both conserved end residues are part of each CDR3. D genes are given only for firm matches. Some rows have no size entry. The others give once, few or many, or a class for an expanded clone.

d_call: NA; clone_size: NA; v_call: TRBV6-5; j_call: TRBJ2-1; cdr3_nt: TGTGCCAGCAGTTACTCGCCCCTAGTTACCTACAATGAGCAGTTCTTC; cdr3_aa: CASSYSPLVTYNEQFF
d_call: NA; clone_size: NA; v_call: TRBV18; j_call: TRBJ1-1; cdr3_nt: TGTGCCAGCTCACCACCGGGGGGTGCTGAAGCTTTCTTT; cdr3_aa: CASSPPGGAEAFF
d_call: NA; clone_size: NA; v_call: TRBV18; j_call: TRBJ2-7; cdr3_nt: TGTGCCAGCTCACCAGCAGAGGGTATTTCCTACGAGCAGTACTTC; cdr3_aa: CASSPAEGISYEQYF
d_call: NA; clone_size: NA; v_call: TRBV6-4; j_call: TRBJ1-5; cdr3_nt: TGTGCCAGCAGTGTATTAGTTGGGGGGCTCCTCGGTAATCAGCCCCAGCATTTT; cdr3_aa: CASSVLVGGLLGNQPQHF
d_call: NA; clone_size: NA; v_call: TRBV7-3; j_call: TRBJ2-5; cdr3_nt: TGTGCCAGCAGCCCCGCCGGAGCTTCGGAGACCCAGTACTTC; cdr3_aa: CASSPAGASETQYF
d_call: NA; clone_size: few; v_call: TRBV28; j_call: TRBJ1-6; cdr3_nt: TGTGCCAGCAGTTTACCGGAGGGGTATAATTCACCCCTCCACTTT; cdr3_aa: CASSLPEGYNSPLHF
d_call: NA; clone_size: NA; v_call: TRBV12-3/TRBV12-4; j_call: TRBJ1-2; cdr3_nt: TGTGCCAGCAGTATCGAACCTAACTATGGCTACACCTTC; cdr3_aa: CASSIEPNYGYTF
d_call: NA; clone_size: NA; v_call: TRBV21-1; j_call: TRBJ2-7; cdr3_nt: TGTGCCAGCAGCAAAGAAGTGACTAGCCGTTCCTACGAGCAGTACTTC; cdr3_aa: CASSKEVTSRSYEQYF
d_call: NA; clone_size: NA; v_call: TRBV7-6; j_call: TRBJ1-1; cdr3_nt: TGTGCCAGCAGCTTAGTCTTCGGAGCTGAAGCTTTCTTT; cdr3_aa: CASSLVFGAEAFF
d_call: NA; clone_size: NA; v_call: TRBV15; j_call: TRBJ1-1; cdr3_nt: TGTGCCACCACCCCGCGCGGGGTTATGAACACTGAAGCTTTCTTT; cdr3_aa: CATTPRGVMNTEAFF
d_call: TRBD2; clone_size: NA; v_call: TRBV5-1; j_call: TRBJ2-1; cdr3_nt: TGCGCCAGCAGCTTGAAGTCTAGCGGGATATATGAGCAGTTCTTC; cdr3_aa: CASSLKSSGIYEQFF
d_call: NA; clone_size: NA; v_call: TRBV5-6; j_call: TRBJ1-5; cdr3_nt: TGTGCCAGCAGCCGACAGACTGCCGATCAGCCCCAGCATTTT; cdr3_aa: CASSRQTADQPQHF
d_call: NA; clone_size: NA; v_call: TRBV19; j_call: TRBJ2-2; cdr3_nt: TGTGCCAGTAGTATAGCTGGGTCGAACACCGGGGAGCTGTTTTTT; cdr3_aa: CASSIAGSNTGELFF
d_call: NA; clone_size: few; v_call: TRBV9; j_call: TRBJ2-7; cdr3_nt: TGTGCCAGCAGCGTAGGGCCCGGTACGGGAAACGAGCAGTACTTC; cdr3_aa: CASSVGPGTGNEQYF
d_call: NA; clone_size: few; v_call: TRBV30; j_call: TRBJ1-6; cdr3_nt: TGTGCCTGGAACGGGGCCTCCAATAATTCACCCCTCCACTTT; cdr3_aa: CAWNGASNNSPLHF
d_call: TRBD1; clone_size: NA; v_call: TRBV5-1; j_call: TRBJ2-1; cdr3_nt: TGCGCCAGCAGCAACACAGGGGGCGAGTACAATGAGCAGTTCTTC; cdr3_aa: CASSNTGGEYNEQFF
d_call: TRBD1; clone_size: NA; v_call: TRBV28; j_call: TRBJ2-2; cdr3_nt: TGTGCCAGCAGGACGGACAGGGGAAACACCGGGGAGCTGTTTTTT; cdr3_aa: CASRTDRGNTGELFF
d_call: TRBD2; clone_size: NA; v_call: TRBV19; j_call: TRBJ2-1; cdr3_nt: TGTGCCAGTAGTAGGGGGACTAGCTCCGATGAGCAGTTCTTC; cdr3_aa: CASSRGTSSDEQFF
d_call: TRBD2; clone_size: once; v_call: TRBV19; j_call: TRBJ2-1; cdr3_nt: TGTGCCAGTAGTATCGGTAGCGGGGTCAATGAGCAGTTCTTC; cdr3_aa: CASSIGSGVNEQFF
d_call: TRBD1; clone_size: NA; v_call: TRBV19; j_call: TRBJ2-7; cdr3_nt: TGTGCCACCCTAGCCGGGACAGGGATGTACGAGCAGTACTTC; cdr3_aa: CATLAGTGMYEQYF
d_call: NA; clone_size: NA; v_call: TRBV28; j_call: TRBJ2-7; cdr3_nt: TGTGCCAGCAGTTTAGGGACAACGTTAGGGCAGTACTTC; cdr3_aa: CASSLGTTLGQYF
d_call: NA; clone_size: NA; v_call: TRBV6-5; j_call: TRBJ2-1; cdr3_nt: TGTGCCAGCAGTTACTCTAGCGAGGAGGCATACAATGAGCAGTTCTTC; cdr3_aa: CASSYSSEEAYNEQFF
d_call: TRBD1; clone_size: few; v_call: TRBV19; j_call: TRBJ2-2; cdr3_nt: TGTGCCAGTACCCAATTCGACAGGGACACCGGGGAGCTGTTTTTT; cdr3_aa: CASTQFDRDTGELFF
d_call: TRBD2; clone_size: few; v_call: TRBV5-4; j_call: TRBJ2-7; cdr3_nt: TGTGCCAGCAGCTTGGCGGGTAGCGGGATATCCTACGAGCAGTACTTC; cdr3_aa: CASSLAGSGISYEQYF
d_call: NA; clone_size: few; v_call: TRBV28; j_call: TRBJ2-7; cdr3_nt: TGTGCCAGCAGTTTTACCCTAGACCGCCTCTCCTACGAGCAGTACTTC; cdr3_aa: CASSFTLDRLSYEQYF
d_call: NA; clone_size: NA; v_call: TRBV10-1; j_call: TRBJ2-7; cdr3_nt: TGCGCCAGCAGTGATGGGGGGAGCTCCTACGAGCAGTACTTC; cdr3_aa: CASSDGGSSYEQYF
d_call: NA; clone_size: NA; v_call: TRBV29-1; j_call: TRBJ2-2; cdr3_nt: TGCAGCGCCACCCCGAGAGCCGGGGAGCTGTTTTTT; cdr3_aa: CSATPRAGELFF
d_call: NA; clone_size: NA; v_call: TRBV18; j_call: TRBJ2-7; cdr3_nt: TGTGCCAGCTCACCCCGAAATGTTCTGATGGGGGACGAGCAGTACTTC; cdr3_aa: CASSPRNVLMGDEQYF
d_call: TRBD1; clone_size: few; v_call: TRBV4-1; j_call: TRBJ2-7; cdr3_nt: TGCGCCAGCAGCCAAGACCAACCACGGACAGGGACCGAGCAGTACTTC; cdr3_aa: CASSQDQPRTGTEQYF
d_call: NA; clone_size: NA; v_call: TRBV24-1; j_call: TRBJ2-5; cdr3_nt: TGTGCCACCAGTGACCCCGGACTCTCAGGGAGGGAGACCCAGTACTTC; cdr3_aa: CATSDPGLSGRETQYF
d_call: NA; clone_size: NA; v_call: TRBV19; j_call: TRBJ2-2; cdr3_nt: TGTGCCAGTAAGGGGGGAGGGGTTTGGGCCGGGGAGCTGTTTTTT; cdr3_aa: CASKGGGVWAGELFF
d_call: TRBD1; clone_size: NA; v_call: TRBV19; j_call: TRBJ1-2; cdr3_nt: TGTGCCAGTAGTACTAAACAGGGGACTAACTATGGCTACACCTTC; cdr3_aa: CASSTKQGTNYGYTF
d_call: NA; clone_size: NA; v_call: TRBV28; j_call: TRBJ1-1; cdr3_nt: TGTGCCAGCAGTTTGTACTTCCGGGATAGAGGCACTGAAGCTTTCTTT; cdr3_aa: CASSLYFRDRGTEAFF
d_call: NA; clone_size: few; v_call: TRBV21-1; j_call: TRBJ1-1; cdr3_nt: TGTGCCAGCAGCAAGAAAGGGACAGGGAGGCGCCCGAGGAACACTGAAGCTTTCTTT; cdr3_aa: CASSKKGTGRRPRNTEAFF
d_call: NA; clone_size: NA; v_call: TRBV19; j_call: TRBJ1-5; cdr3_nt: TGTGCCAGTACGGGTAGCAATCAGCCCCAGCATTTT; cdr3_aa: CASTGSNQPQHF
d_call: TRBD2; clone_size: NA; v_call: TRBV24-1; j_call: TRBJ2-2; cdr3_nt: TGTGCCACCAGTGACGCTAGCGGGAGGGCCGCGAACACCGGGGAGCTGTTTTTT; cdr3_aa: CATSDASGRAANTGELFF
d_call: NA; clone_size: few; v_call: TRBV30; j_call: TRBJ2-1; cdr3_nt: TGTGCCTGGAGGACCGGGACTCGCTACAATGAGCAGTTCTTC; cdr3_aa: CAWRTGTRYNEQFF
d_call: TRBD1; clone_size: few; v_call: TRBV5-4; j_call: TRBJ1-2; cdr3_nt: TGTGCCAGCAGCTTCCGGACAGGAGGCTACACCTTC; cdr3_aa: CASSFRTGGYTF
d_call: NA; clone_size: NA; v_call: TRBV5-1; j_call: TRBJ2-5; cdr3_nt: TGCGCCAGCAGACCGGGACACCAAGAGACCCAGTACTTC; cdr3_aa: CASRPGHQETQYF
d_call: TRBD1; clone_size: NA; v_call: TRBV5-1; j_call: TRBJ2-7; cdr3_nt: TGCGCCAGCAGCCCTCGTGCAGGGGGCGGTTCTGGCTCCTACGAGCAGTACTTC; cdr3_aa: CASSPRAGGGSGSYEQYF
d_call: TRBD1; clone_size: NA; v_call: TRBV11-2; j_call: TRBJ1-6; cdr3_nt: TGTGCCAGCAGCTTAGTTGGGACAGGGTCAGGTTCACCCCTCCACTTT; cdr3_aa: CASSLVGTGSGSPLHF
d_call: TRBD1; clone_size: NA; v_call: TRBV24-1; j_call: TRBJ2-3; cdr3_nt: TGTGCCACCAGTGATCCAACGGGGGACAGGGAGAGGGACACAGATACGCAGTATTTT; cdr3_aa: CATSDPTGDRERDTDTQYF
d_call: NA; clone_size: NA; v_call: TRBV4-1; j_call: TRBJ1-5; cdr3_nt: TGCGCCAGCAGCCAAGATGCCCGACCCGCGGTCCCCCAGCATTTT; cdr3_aa: CASSQDARPAVPQHF
d_call: NA; clone_size: NA; v_call: TRBV18; j_call: TRBJ2-1; cdr3_nt: TGTGCCAGCTCCCGACAGACCCCTAACGAGTGGTTCTTC; cdr3_aa: CASSRQTPNEWFF
d_call: NA; clone_size: NA; v_call: TRBV28; j_call: TRBJ1-4; cdr3_nt: TGTGCCAGCAGGCGAGGGGATGGTGAAAAACTGTTTTTT; cdr3_aa: CASRRGDGEKLFF
d_call: TRBD2; clone_size: NA; v_call: TRBV19; j_call: TRBJ2-3; cdr3_nt: TGTGCCAGTAGGACTAGCGGTAGCACAGATACGCAGTATTTT; cdr3_aa: CASRTSGSTDTQYF
d_call: NA; clone_size: once; v_call: TRBV7-9; j_call: TRBJ1-5; cdr3_nt: TGTGCCAGCAGCTTTGAAGGCAATCAGCCCCAGCATTTT; cdr3_aa: CASSFEGNQPQHF
d_call: NA; clone_size: NA; v_call: TRBV28; j_call: TRBJ1-5; cdr3_nt: TGTGCCAGCAGTTTCCACCTAGGGGGGCGGCCAGCCCTACTATTT; cdr3_aa: CASSFHLGGRPALLF
d_call: NA; clone_size: NA; v_call: TRBV4-2; j_call: TRBJ2-5; cdr3_nt: TGTGCCAGCAGCCAAGATTGGCAAGAGACCCAGTACTTC; cdr3_aa: CASSQDWQETQYF
d_call: TRBD1; clone_size: NA; v_call: TRBV2; j_call: TRBJ1-6; cdr3_nt: TGTGCCAGGTCCGGGACAGGGAATTCACCCCTCCACTTT; cdr3_aa: CARSGTGNSPLHF
d_call: NA; clone_size: few; v_call: TRBV19; j_call: TRBJ1-2; cdr3_nt: TGTGCCAGTAGTATTTCGGCTGCTAACTATGGCTACACCTTC; cdr3_aa: CASSISAANYGYTF
d_call: NA; clone_size: NA; v_call: TRBV10-3; j_call: TRBJ2-5; cdr3_nt: TGTGCCATCAGTGAGTCGGAGCGAGGGCAAGAGACCCAGTACTTC; cdr3_aa: CAISESERGQETQYF
d_call: NA; clone_size: NA; v_call: TRBV3-1/TRBV3-2; j_call: TRBJ1-2; cdr3_nt: TGTGCCAGCAGCCAGGTAATGACAGGAGCGGGCTACACCTTC; cdr3_aa: CASSQVMTGAGYTF
d_call: TRBD2; clone_size: once; v_call: TRBV10-3; j_call: TRBJ2-7; cdr3_nt: TGTGCCATCAGTGAGTCTCGGGCGGGGGGATACGAGCAGTACTTC; cdr3_aa: CAISESRAGGYEQYF